This T cell receptor (beta chain) was identified during a study of PD-L1 blockade in urothelial cancer. Across the study: Of prior chemotherapy regimens, patients had received between 0 and 3. Blood analysis took place 3 weeks (second dose) and 6 weeks after treatment start. T cell content in blood samples showed a median of around 140,000.

As to time point: peripheral blood 6 weeks after treatment start. The germline V gene has CDR1 SQVTM and CDR2 ANQGSEA. V lost 5 bases and J lost 5; bases outside the gene matches: 5. The CDR3 runs to 12 residues. Assay used: immunoSEQ multiplex PCR; TCRdb lists only in-frame clones, some missing. This sample has about 91,000 clones; around 78% occur once, and the top ten carry around 7.7%. The chain uses TRBV29-1 and TRBJ1-1, with 7 bases lining up with TRBD1. The clonotype was recovered from a man between 65 and 79 years old with urothelial cancer. The sequences come from PBMCs, collected around atezolizumab (anti-PD-L1) treatment. CDR3 in amino acids: CSVSEDRTEAFF. The CDR3, as DNA: TGCAGCGTTTCCGAGGACAGGACTGAAGCTTTCTTT. Together with reference TRBV29-1 and TRBJ1-1, the CDR3 gives the full variable domain: SAVISQKPSRDICQRGTSLTIQCQVDSQVTMMFWYRQQPGQSLTLIATANQGSEATYESGFVIDKFPISRPNLTFSTLTVSNMSPEDSSIYLCSVSEDRTEAFFGQGTRLTVV.